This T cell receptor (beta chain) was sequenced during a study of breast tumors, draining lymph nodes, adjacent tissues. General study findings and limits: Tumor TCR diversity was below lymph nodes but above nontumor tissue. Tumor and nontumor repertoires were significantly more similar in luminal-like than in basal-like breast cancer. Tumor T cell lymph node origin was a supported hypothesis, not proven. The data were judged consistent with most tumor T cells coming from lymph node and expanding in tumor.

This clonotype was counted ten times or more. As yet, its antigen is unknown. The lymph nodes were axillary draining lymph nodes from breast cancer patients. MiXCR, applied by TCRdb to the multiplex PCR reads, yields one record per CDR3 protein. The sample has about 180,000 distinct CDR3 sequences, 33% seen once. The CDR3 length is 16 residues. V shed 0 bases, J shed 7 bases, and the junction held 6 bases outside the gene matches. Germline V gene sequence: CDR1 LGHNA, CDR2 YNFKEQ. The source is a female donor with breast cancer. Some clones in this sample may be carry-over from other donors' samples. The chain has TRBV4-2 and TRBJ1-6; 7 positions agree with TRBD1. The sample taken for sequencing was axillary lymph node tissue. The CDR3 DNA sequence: TGTGCCAGCAGCCAAGATGGGCAGGGGGTCAATTCACCCCTCCACTTT. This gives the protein CASSQDGQGVNSPLHF.